The following is a T cell receptor beta chain sequence with its context. One end of the junction varies from germline; a read error may be responsible. Patients in Seattle were enrolled during active infection, then followed longitudinally. This record belongs to a study of blood T cell repertoires in COVID-19. The CDR3 contains 15 residues. CDR1 and CDR2 from the germline V gene are KGHSH and LQKENI. The assay was immunoSEQ multiplex PCR, and TCRdb's table has in-frame clones only and misses some. The top ten clones hold just under 6.5% of a sample with some 260,000 clones, about 87% of them seen once.

The rearrangement joins TRBV18 to TRBJ2-6; perhaps TRBD2 as D (5 bases). This TCR came from a woman aged 30 to 39 with COVID-19, enrolled during active disease. Sample: peripheral blood. CDR3 sequence: CASSPAGSGANVLTF. The CDR3 region has the DNA TGTGCCAGCTCACCAGCGGGCTCTGGAGCCAACGTCCTGACTTTC. The whole variable domain, filled in from reference TRBV18 and TRBJ2-6, reads NAGVMQNPRHLVRRRGQEARLRCSPMKGHSHVYWYRQLPEEGLKFMVYLQKENIIDESGMPKERFSAEFPKEGPSILRIQQVVRGDSAAYFCASSPAGSGANVLTFGAGSRLTVL.